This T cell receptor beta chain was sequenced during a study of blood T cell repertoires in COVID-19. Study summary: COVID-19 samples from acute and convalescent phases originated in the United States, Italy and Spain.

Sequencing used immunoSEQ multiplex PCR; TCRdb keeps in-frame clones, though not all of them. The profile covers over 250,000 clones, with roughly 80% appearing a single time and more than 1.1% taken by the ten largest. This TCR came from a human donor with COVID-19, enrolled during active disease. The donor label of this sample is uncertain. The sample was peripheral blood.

This CDR3 reads CAWRPSRDEQFF. CDR3 DNA: TGTGCCTGGAGGCCCTCGAGGGATGAGCAGTTCTTC. V usage is TRBV30 and J usage is TRBJ2-1; maybe TRBD2 (5 bases). V shed 3 bases and J shed 8 bases, with 11 bases lying between them. Germline V lookup: CDR1 GTSNPN, CDR2 SVGIG (reference sequence). CDR3 length: 12 amino acids.